This T cell receptor (beta chain) derives from a study of siplizumab effects on memory and regulatory T cells. General observations from the study: Tregs proliferating in siplizumab cultures lacked confirmation of their suppressive function. The majority of clones, roughly 80-96% of proliferating CD4+ or CD8+ clones, lacked an assignable naive or memory phenotype. Siplizumab significantly lowered the alloreactive sequences that could be traced to unstimulated CD4+ memory cells.

About this clone itself: What it binds is not known.

The assay covered 90,000 to 100,000 TCR templates per sample. Data came from immunoSEQ multiplex PCR; TCRdb stores just in-frame clones and leaves some out. This sample has about 120,000 clones; approximately 92% occur once, and the top ten carry 1% to 1.5%. The TCR originated in a human donor in good health. Sequencing was carried out using CD4+ T cells sorted from blood.

This CDR3 reads CASSFNIAGGKLFF. The CDR3 DNA reads as TGTGCCAGCAGTTTTAACATCGCCGGAGGAAAACTGTTTTTT. This rearrangement joins TRBV27 to TRBJ1-4; D gene uncertain. The CDR3 has 14 residues. Germline CDR1 and CDR2: MNHEY and SMNVEV (reference sequence). V dropped 3 bases and J dropped 10 bases, with 15 bases sitting between them. Looking up the rest from reference TRBV27 and TRBJ1-4 gives the full variable domain: EAQVTQNPRYLITVTGKKLTVTCSQNMNHEYMSWYRQDPGLGLRQIYYSMNVEVTDKGDVPEGYKVSRKEKRNFPLILESPSPNQTSLYFCASSFNIAGGKLFFGSGTQLSVL.